A selection of T cell receptor beta chains follows, all from one sample in a study of T cell responses to AZD1222 COVID-19 vaccine. Data came from immunoSEQ multiplex PCR; TCRdb stores just in-frame clones and leaves some out. The sample holds 100,000 to 130,000 clones, 89% seen once. Sequencing used peripheral blood, obtained on day 0 of MenACWY control vaccination. These receptors were obtained from an adult in good health. Both conserved end residues are part of each CDR3. D genes are given only for firm matches. Clone size appears in some rows only: once, few, many, or a class for an expanded clone.

NA,TRBD1,TRBJ1-2,TRBV7-9,TGTGCCAGCAGCCAGGGGGCTGGTGGCTACACCTTC,CASSQGAGGYTF
NA,NA,TRBJ1-1,TRBV5-1,TGCGCCAGCAGCTTGGAAGGGCCCAACACTGAAGCTTTCTTT,CASSLEGPNTEAFF
NA,NA,TRBJ2-2,TRBV9,TGTGCCAGCAGCGTACAGACGAACACCGGGGAGCTGTTTTTT,CASSVQTNTGELFF
NA,NA,TRBJ2-3,TRBV18,TGTGCCAGCTCACCACCGGGGAGCACAGATACGCAGTATTTT,CASSPPGSTDTQYF
NA,TRBD1,TRBJ1-2,TRBV5-4,TGTGCCAGCAGCATTAACAGGGGCCATGGCTACACCTTC,CASSINRGHGYTF
NA,NA,TRBJ1-3,TRBV2,TGTGCCAGCAGGGCGTCGGGGGGAGGAAACACCATATATTTT,CASRASGGGNTIYF
NA,NA,TRBJ1-3,TRBV2,TGTGCCAGCAGTGAAGAATCTATCAGGACTGGAAACACCATATATTTT,CASSEESIRTGNTIYF
NA,NA,TRBJ1-2,TRBV28,TGTGCCAGCAGTTTATCTGGGGGAAATTCCCTTCGGGGCTATGGCTACACCTTC,CASSLSGGNSLRGYGYTF
NA,NA,TRBJ1-3,TRBV29-1,TGCAGCGTTGAAGATCAACAGGGAAACACCATATATTTT,CSVEDQQGNTIYF
NA,NA,TRBJ2-2,TRBV6-5,TGTGCCAGCAGGCTAGCAAACACCGGGGAGCTGTTTTTT,CASRLANTGELFF
NA,NA,TRBJ2-5,TRBV7-2,TGTGCCAGCAGCTTAGGAACCAGTCTCCAAGAGACCCAGTACTTC,CASSLGTSLQETQYF
few,TRBD1,TRBJ1-1,TRBV18,TGTGCCAGCTCCTGGACAGGGGGTGAAGCTTTCTTT,CASSWTGGEAFF
NA,NA,TRBJ2-3,TRBV10-3,TGTGCCATCAGTGAGGCGGGACCAGATACGCAGTATTTT,CAISEAGPDTQYF
NA,NA,TRBJ1-6,TRBV12-5,TGTGCTAGTGGTTCAACAGGGAACTATAATTCACCCCTCCACTTT,CASGSTGNYNSPLHF
once,NA,TRBJ2-2,TRBV3-1/TRBV3-2,TGTGCCAGCAGCCCTACAGGGACGAACACCGGGGAGCTGTTTTTT,CASSPTGTNTGELFF
once,NA,TRBJ2-7,TRBV4-1,TGCGCCAGCAGCCAACAGGGTGGCAGTCTCTACGAGCAGTACTTC,CASSQQGGSLYEQYF
NA,NA,TRBJ2-1,TRBV27,TGTGCCAGCAGTCGAGCCCGGCGGTCTGACATGGGCAATGAGCAGTTCTTC,CASSRARRSDMGNEQFF
NA,NA,TRBJ1-2,TRBV5-1,TGCGCCAGCAGCTTGGGAGGGGTCGCTAACTATGGCTACACCTTC,CASSLGGVANYGYTF
NA,NA,TRBJ1-4,TRBV19,TGTGCCAGTTTTGGACAGCTTAATGAAAAACTGTTTTTT,CASFGQLNEKLFF
NA,NA,TRBJ1-1,TRBV29-1,TGCAGCGTTGATAATCGTGGCAGGGGAGACACTGAAGCTTTCTTT,CSVDNRGRGDTEAFF
NA,NA,TRBJ1-2,TRBV4-1,TGCGCCAGCAGCCAAGAGGACAGACTTAACTATGGCTACACCTTC,CASSQEDRLNYGYTF